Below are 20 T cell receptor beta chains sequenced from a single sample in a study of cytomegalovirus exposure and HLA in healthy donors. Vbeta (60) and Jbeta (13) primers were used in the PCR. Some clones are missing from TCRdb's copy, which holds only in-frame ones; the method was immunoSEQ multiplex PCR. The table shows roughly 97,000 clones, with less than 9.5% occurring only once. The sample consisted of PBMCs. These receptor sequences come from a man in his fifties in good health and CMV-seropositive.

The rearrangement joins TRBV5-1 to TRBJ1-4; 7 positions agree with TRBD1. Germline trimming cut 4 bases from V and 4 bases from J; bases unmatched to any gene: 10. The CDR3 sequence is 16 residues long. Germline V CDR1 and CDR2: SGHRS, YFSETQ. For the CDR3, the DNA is TGCGCCAGCAGCCCAGGGGGAACGGAGGGTAATGAAAAACTGTTTTTT. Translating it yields CASSPGGTEGNEKLFF.

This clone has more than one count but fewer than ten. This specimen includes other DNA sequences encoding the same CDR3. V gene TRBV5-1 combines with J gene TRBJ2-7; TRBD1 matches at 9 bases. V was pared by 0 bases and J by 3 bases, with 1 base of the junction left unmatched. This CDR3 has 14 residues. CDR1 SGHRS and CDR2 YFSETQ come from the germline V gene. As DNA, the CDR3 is TGCGCCAGCAGCTTGGCGACAGGGGGCTACGAGCAGTACTTC. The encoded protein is CASSLATGGYEQYF. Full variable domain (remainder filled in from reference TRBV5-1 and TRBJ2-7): KAGVTQTPRYLIKTRGQQVTLSCSPISGHRSVSWYQQTPGQGLQFLFEYFSETQRNKGNFPGRFSGRQFSNSRSEMNVSTLELGDSALYLCASSLATGGYEQYFGPGTRLTVT.

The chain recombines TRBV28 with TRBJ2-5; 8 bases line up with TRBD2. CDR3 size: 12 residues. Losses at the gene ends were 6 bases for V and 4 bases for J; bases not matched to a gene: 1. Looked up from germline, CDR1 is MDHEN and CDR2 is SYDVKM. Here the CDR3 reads CASSGRGETQYF. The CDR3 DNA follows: TGTGCCAGCAGCGGGAGGGGAGAGACCCAGTACTTC.

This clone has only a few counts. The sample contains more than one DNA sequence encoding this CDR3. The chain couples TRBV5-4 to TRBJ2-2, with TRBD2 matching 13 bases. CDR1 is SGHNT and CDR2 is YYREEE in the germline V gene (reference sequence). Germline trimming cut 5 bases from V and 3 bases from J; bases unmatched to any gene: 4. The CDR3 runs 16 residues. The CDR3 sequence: CASRHGLAGDTGELFF. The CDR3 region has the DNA TGTGCCAGCAGACACGGACTAGCGGGAGACACCGGGGAGCTGTTTTTT.

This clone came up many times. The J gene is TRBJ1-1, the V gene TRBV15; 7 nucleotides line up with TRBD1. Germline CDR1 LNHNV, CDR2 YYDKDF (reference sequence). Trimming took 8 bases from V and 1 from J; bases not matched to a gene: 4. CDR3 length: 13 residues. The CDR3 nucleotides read TGTGCCACCGTCGGGACAGCGAACACTGAAGCTTTCTTT. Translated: CATVGTANTEAFF. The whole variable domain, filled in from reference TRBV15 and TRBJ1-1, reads DAMVIQNPRYQVTQFGKPVTLSCSQTLNHNVMYWYQQKSSQAPKLLFHYYDKDFNNEADTPDNFQSRRPNTSFCFLDIRSPGLGDTAMYLCATVGTANTEAFFGQGTRLTVV.

CDR3 in DNA: TGCAGCGTTTGGGACAGGGACACTGAAGCTTTCTTT. Encoded protein: CSVWDRDTEAFF. This chain connects TRBV29-1 to TRBJ1-1; 9 nucleotides line up with TRBD1. J lost 3 bases, V lost 5 bases, and 1 base had no gene match. The CDR3 covers 12 residues. From germline, CDR1 is SQVTM and CDR2 ANQGSEA.

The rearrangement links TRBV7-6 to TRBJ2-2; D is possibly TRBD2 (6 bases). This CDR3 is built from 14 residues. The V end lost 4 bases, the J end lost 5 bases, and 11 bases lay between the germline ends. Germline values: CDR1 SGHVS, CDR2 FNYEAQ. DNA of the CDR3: TGTGCCAGCAGCTGGGAGGCAGGGACCGGGGAGCTGTTTTTT. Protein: CASSWEAGTGELFF.

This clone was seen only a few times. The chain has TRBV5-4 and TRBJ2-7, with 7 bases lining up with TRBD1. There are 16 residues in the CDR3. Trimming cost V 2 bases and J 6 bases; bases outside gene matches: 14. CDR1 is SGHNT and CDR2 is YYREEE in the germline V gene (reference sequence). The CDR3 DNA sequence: TGTGCCAGCAGCTTTGGACAGGCCACACTGGGCGCCGAGCAGTACTTC. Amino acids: CASSFGQATLGAEQYF.

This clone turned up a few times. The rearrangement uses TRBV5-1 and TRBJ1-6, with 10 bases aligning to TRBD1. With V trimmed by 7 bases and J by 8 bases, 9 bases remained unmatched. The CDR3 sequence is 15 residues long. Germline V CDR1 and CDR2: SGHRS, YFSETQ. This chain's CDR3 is CASGQGEGGYSPLHF. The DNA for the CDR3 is TGCGCCAGCGGACAGGGGGAAGGAGGCTATTCACCCCTCCACTTT.

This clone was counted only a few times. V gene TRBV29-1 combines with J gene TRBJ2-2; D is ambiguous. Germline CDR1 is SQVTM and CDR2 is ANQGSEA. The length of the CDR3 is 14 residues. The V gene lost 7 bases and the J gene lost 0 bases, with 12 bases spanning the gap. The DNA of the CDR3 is TGCAGCGCCCGTATGGCCGCGAACACCGGGGAGCTGTTTTTT. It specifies CSARMAANTGELFF.

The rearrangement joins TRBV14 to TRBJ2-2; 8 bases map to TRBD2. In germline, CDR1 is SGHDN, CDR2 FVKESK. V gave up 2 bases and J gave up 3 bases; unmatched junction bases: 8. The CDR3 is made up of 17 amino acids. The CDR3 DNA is TGTGCCAGCAGCCAACTAGCGGGCGTCAGATACACCGGGGAGCTGTTTTTT. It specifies CASSQLAGVRYTGELFF.

CDR3 DNA sequence: TGTGCCAGCTCACCAGGATCCGCGGGCTTCTACGAGCAGTACTTC. Translating gives CASSPGSAGFYEQYF. This chain joins TRBV18 and TRBJ2-7; a weak D match, TRBD2 (5 bases). V lost 2 bases to trimming and J lost 3 bases, with 14 bases between them. Germline loops: CDR1 KGHSH, CDR2 LQKENI. The CDR3 length is 15 residues. Based on the CDR3 plus reference TRBV18 and TRBJ2-7, the full variable domain is NAGVMQNPRHLVRRRGQEARLRCSPMKGHSHVYWYRQLPEEGLKFMVYLQKENIIDESGMPKERFSAEFPKEGPSILRIQQVVRGDSAAYFCASSPGSAGFYEQYFGPGTRLTVT.

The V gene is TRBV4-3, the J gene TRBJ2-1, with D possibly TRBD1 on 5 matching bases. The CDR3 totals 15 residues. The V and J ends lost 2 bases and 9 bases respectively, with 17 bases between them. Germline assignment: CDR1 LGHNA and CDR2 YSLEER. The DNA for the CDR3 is TGCGCCAGCAGCCAATCCGACAGTGGTTTCGGTGAGCAGTTCTTC. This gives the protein CASSQSDSGFGEQFF.

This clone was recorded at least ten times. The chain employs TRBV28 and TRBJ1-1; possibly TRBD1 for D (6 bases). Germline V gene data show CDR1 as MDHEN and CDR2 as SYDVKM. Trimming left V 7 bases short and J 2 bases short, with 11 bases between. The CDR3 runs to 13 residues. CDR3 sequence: CASTGDQNTEAFF. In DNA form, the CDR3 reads TGTGCCAGCACAGGGGACCAAAACACTGAAGCTTTCTTT.

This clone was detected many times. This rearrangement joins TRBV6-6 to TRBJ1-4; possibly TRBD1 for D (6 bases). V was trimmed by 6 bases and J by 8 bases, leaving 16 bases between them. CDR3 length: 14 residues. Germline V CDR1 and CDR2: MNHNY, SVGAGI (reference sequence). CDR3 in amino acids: CASRSRTVREKLFF. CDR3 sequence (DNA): TGTGCCAGCAGGTCCCGGACAGTTCGGGAAAAACTGTTTTTT.

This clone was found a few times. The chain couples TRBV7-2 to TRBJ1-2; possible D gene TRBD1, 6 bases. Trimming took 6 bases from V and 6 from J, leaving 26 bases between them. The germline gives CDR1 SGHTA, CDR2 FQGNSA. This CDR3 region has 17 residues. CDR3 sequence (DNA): TGTGCCAGCAGTATGCTGTTATTCAGGGGCGGATCAGATGGCTACACCTTC. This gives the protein CASSMLLFRGGSDGYTF.

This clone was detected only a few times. The CDR3 sequence is CAWSVKGTDTQYF. The CDR3 coding sequence is TGTGCCTGGAGTGTCAAGGGGACAGATACGCAGTATTTT. The chain links TRBV30 to TRBJ2-3, with D maybe TRBD1 (5 bases). Deletions cut 0 bases from V and 3 bases from J, with 7 bases between. The CDR3 sequence is 13 residues long. Germline V gene lookup returns CDR1 GTSNPN and CDR2 SVGIG (reference sequence).

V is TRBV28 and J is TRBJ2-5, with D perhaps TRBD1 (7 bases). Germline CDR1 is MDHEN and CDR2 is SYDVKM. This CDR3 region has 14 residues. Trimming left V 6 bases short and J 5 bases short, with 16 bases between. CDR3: CASSPGGTVETQYF. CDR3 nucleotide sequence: TGTGCCAGCAGCCCAGGGGGGACCGTGGAGACCCAGTACTTC.

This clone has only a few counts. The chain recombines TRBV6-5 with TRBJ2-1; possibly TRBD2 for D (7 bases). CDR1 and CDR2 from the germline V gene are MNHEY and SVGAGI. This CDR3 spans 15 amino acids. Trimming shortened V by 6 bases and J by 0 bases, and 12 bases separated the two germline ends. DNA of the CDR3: TGTGCCAGCAGGCGGGGGCGGGACTCCTACAATGAGCAGTTCTTC. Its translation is CASRRGRDSYNEQFF.

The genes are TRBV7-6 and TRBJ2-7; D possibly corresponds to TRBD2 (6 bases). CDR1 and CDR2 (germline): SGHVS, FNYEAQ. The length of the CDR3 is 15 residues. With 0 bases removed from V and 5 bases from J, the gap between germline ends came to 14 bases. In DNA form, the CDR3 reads TGTGCCAGCAGCTTAGCGTGGGGGAGGATGAACGAGCAGTACTTC. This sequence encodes CASSLAWGRMNEQYF.